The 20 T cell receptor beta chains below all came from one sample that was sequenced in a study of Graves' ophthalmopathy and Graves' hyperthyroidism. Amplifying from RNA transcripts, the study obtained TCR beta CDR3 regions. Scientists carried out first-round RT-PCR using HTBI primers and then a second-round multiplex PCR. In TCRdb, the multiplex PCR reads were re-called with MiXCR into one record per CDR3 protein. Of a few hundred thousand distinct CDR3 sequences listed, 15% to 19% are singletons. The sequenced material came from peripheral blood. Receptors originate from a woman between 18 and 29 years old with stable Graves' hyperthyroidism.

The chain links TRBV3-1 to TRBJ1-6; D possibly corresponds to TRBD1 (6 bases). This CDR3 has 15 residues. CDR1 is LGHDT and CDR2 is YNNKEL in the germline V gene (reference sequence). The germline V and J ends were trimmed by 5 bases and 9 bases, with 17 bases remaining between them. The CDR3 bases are TGTGCCAGCAGCGCCCGCGGGGGGCTGGTTTCACCCCTCCACTTT. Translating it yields CASSARGGLVSPLHF. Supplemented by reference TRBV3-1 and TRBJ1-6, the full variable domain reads DTAVSQTPKYLVTQMGNDKSIKCEQNLGHDTMYWYKQDSKKFLKIMFSYNNKELIINETVPNRFSPKSPDKAHLNLHINSLELGDSAVYFCASSARGGLVSPLHFGNGTRLTVT.

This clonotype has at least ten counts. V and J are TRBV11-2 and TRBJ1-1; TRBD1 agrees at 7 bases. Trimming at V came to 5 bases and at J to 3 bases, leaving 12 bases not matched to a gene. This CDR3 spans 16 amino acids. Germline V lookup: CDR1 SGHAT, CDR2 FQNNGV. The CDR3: CASSQNPRGRDTEAFF. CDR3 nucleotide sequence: TGTGCCAGCAGCCAGAACCCCAGGGGGAGGGACACTGAAGCTTTCTTT. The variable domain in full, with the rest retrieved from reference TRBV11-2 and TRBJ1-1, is EAGVAQSPRYKIIEKRQSVAFWCNPISGHATLYWYQQILGQGPKLLIQFQNNGVVDDSQLPKDRFSAERLKGVDSTLKIQPAKLEDSAVYLCASSQNPRGRDTEAFFGQGTRLTVV.

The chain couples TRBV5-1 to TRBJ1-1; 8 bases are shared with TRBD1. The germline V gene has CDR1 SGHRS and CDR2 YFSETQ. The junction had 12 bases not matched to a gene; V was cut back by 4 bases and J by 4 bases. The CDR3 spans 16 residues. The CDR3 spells CASSILTGTGGTEAFF. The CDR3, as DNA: TGCGCCAGCAGCATCCTTACCGGAACAGGGGGCACTGAAGCTTTCTTT.

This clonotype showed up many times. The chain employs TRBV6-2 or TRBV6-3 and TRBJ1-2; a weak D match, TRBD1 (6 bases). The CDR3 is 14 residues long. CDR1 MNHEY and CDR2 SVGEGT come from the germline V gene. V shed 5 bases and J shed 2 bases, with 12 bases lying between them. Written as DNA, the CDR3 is TGTGCCAGCAGTGGGGGCGTGGGAAACTATGGCTACACCTTC. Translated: CASSGGVGNYGYTF.

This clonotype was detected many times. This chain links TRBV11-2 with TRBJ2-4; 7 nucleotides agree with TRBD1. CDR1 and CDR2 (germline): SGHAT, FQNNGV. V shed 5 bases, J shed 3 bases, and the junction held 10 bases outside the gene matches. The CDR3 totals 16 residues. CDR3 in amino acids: CASSPTLTGLKNIQYF. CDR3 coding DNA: TGTGCCAGCAGCCCCACCCTGACAGGGCTCAAAAACATTCAGTACTTC. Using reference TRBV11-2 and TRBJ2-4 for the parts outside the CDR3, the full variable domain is EAGVAQSPRYKIIEKRQSVAFWCNPISGHATLYWYQQILGQGPKLLIQFQNNGVVDDSQLPKDRFSAERLKGVDSTLKIQPAKLEDSAVYLCASSPTLTGLKNIQYFGAGTRLSVL.

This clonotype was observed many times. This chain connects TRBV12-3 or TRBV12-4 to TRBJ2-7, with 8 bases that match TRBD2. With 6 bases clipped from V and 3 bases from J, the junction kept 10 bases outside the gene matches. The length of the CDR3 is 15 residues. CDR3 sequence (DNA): TGTGCCAGCAGCCCCCGCGGAGCGGGAGTCTACGAGCAGTACTTC. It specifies CASSPRGAGVYEQYF.

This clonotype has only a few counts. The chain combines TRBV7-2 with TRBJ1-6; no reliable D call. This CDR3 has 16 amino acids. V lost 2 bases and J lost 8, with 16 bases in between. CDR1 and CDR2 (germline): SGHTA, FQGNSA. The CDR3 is CASSLNGPRADSPLHF. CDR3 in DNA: TGTGCCAGCAGCTTAAACGGCCCCAGAGCGGATTCACCCCTCCACTTT.

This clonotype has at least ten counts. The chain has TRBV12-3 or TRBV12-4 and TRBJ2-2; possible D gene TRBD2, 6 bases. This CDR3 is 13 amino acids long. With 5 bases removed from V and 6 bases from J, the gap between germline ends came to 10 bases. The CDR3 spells CASSRDSAGELFF. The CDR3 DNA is TGTGCCAGCAGTCGGGACTCGGCCGGGGAGCTGTTTTTT.

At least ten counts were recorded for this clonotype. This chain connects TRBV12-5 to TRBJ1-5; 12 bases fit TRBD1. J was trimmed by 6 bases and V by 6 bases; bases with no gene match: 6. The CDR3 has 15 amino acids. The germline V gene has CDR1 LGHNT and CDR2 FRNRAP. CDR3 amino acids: CASGFGTGGTQPQHF. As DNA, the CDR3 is TGTGCTAGTGGGTTCGGGACAGGGGGCACTCAGCCCCAGCATTTT.

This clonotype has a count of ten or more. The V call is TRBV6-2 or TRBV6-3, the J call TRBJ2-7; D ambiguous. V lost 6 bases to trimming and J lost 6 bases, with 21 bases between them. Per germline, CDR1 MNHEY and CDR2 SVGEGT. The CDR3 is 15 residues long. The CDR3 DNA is TGTGCCAGCAGCCCCTGGGCAGGTGGAACTGCCGAGCAGTACTTC. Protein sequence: CASSPWAGGTAEQYF.

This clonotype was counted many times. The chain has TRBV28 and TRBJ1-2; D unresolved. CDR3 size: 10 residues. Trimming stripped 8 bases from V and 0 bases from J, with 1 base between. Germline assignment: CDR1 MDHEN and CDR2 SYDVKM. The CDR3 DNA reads TGTGCCAGCTCTAACTATGGCTACACCTTC. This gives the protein CASSNYGYTF.

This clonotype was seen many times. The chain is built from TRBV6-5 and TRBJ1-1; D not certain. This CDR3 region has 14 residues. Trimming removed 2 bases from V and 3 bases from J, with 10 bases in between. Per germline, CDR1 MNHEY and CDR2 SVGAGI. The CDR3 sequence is CASSYGLYYTEAFF. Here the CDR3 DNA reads TGTGCCAGCAGTTACGGGCTCTACTACACTGAAGCTTTCTTT.

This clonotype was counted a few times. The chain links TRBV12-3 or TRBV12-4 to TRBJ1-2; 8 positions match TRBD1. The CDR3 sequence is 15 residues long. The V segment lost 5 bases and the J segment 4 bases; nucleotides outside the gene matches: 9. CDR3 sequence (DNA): TGTGCCAGCAGTACAGGGGGACAACTGCTCTATGGCTACACCTTC. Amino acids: CASSTGGQLLYGYTF.

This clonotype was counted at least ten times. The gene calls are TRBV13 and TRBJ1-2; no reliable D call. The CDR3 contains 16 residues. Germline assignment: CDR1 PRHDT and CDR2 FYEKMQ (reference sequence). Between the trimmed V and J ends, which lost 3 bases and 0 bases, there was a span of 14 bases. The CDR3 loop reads CASSFVGSLTNYGYTF. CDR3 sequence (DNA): TGTGCCAGCAGCTTTGTGGGCAGCCTGACTAACTATGGCTACACCTTC.

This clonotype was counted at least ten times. The DNA of the CDR3 is TGTGCCAGCAGCTCAGAACCGGGCCTCCAAGAAGCTTTCTTT. Translating it yields CASSSEPGLQEAFF. The rearrangement uses TRBV5-8 and TRBJ1-1; D unresolved. CDR3 length equals 14 residues. V dropped 3 bases and J dropped 8 bases, with 17 bases sitting between them. Per germline, CDR1 SGHTS and CDR2 YDEGEE.

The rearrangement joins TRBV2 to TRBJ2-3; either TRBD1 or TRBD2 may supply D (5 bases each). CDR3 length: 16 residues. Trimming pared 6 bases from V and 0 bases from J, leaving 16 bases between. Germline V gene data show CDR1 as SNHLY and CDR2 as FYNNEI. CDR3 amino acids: CASRARQWTSTDTQYF. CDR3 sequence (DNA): TGTGCCAGCAGAGCAAGACAGTGGACTAGCACAGATACGCAGTATTTT. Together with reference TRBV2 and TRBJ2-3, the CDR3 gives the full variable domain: EPEVTQTPSHQVTQMGQEVILRCVPISNHLYFYWYRQILGQKVEFLVSFYNNEISEKSEIFDDQFSVERPDGSNFTLKIRSTKLEDSAMYFCASRARQWTSTDTQYFGPGTRLTVL.

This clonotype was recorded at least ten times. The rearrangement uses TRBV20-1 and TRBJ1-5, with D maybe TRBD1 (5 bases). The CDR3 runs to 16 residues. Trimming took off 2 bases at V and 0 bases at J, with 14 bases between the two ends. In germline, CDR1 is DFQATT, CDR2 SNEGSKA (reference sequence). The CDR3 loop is CSARQGGEYSNQPQHF. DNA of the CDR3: TGCAGTGCTAGACAGGGCGGGGAATATAGCAATCAGCCCCAGCATTTT.

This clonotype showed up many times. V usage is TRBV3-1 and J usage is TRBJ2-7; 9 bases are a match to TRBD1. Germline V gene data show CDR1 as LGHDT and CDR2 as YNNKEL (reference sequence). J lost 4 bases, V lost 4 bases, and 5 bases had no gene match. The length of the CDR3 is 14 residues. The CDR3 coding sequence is TGTGCCAGCAGCCTCCCGGGACAGGGATACGAGCAGTACTTC. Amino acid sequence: CASSLPGQGYEQYF.

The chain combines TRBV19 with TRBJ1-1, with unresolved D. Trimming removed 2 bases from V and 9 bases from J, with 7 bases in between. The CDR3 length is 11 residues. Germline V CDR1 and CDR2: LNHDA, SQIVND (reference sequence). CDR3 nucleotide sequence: TGTGCCAGTAGTATATCGGCGAAAGCTTTCTTT. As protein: CASSISAKAFF.

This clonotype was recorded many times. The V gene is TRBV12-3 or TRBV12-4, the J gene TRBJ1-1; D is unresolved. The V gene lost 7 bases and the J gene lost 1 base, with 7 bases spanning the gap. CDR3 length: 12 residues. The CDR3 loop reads CASTQENTEAFF. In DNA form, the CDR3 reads TGTGCCAGCACCCAGGAGAACACTGAAGCTTTCTTT.